These 19 T cell receptor beta chains were all obtained from the same sample, sequenced in a study of blood T cell repertoires in COVID-19. Measured with immunoSEQ multiplex PCR; TCRdb has only the in-frame clones, and not every one. The sample comprises over 95,000 clones, about 89% of which are singletons, and 19% rests with the top ten. The specimen was peripheral blood. The receptors derive from a human donor with acute or convalescent COVID-19. The donor label of this sample is uncertain.

CDR3 region: CASSLGLAQEQFF. Written as DNA, the CDR3 is TGTGCCAGCAGCCTGGGACTAGCGCAGGAGCAGTTCTTC. J is TRBJ2-1 and V is TRBV7-9, with TRBD2 identical over 10 bases. Germline CDR1 SEHNR, CDR2 FQNEAQ (reference sequence). With 5 bases clipped from V and 10 bases from J, the junction kept 5 bases outside the gene matches. The CDR3 is made up of 13 amino acids.

V usage is TRBV7-2 and J usage is TRBJ2-1; D unresolved. Trimming shortened V by 1 base and J by 0 bases, and 7 bases separated the two germline ends. Looked up from germline, CDR1 is SGHTA and CDR2 is FQGNSA. This CDR3 region has 15 residues. As DNA, the CDR3 is TGTGCCAGCAGCTTAGAGAGGAGCTCCTACAATGAGCAGTTCTTC. This translates into CASSLERSSYNEQFF.

The gene calls are TRBV6-1 and TRBJ2-3, with TRBD2 identical over 9 bases. CDR3 length equals 16 residues. The germline V gene encodes CDR1 MNHNS and CDR2 SASEGT. Trimming at V came to 3 bases and at J to 0 bases, leaving 4 bases not matched to a gene. The CDR3 is CASSETSGTSTDTQYF. CDR3 DNA sequence: TGTGCCAGCAGTGAGACTAGCGGTACTAGCACAGATACGCAGTATTTT.

This chain uses TRBV19 with TRBJ2-5, with 13 positions matching TRBD2. The CDR3 extends over 17 amino acids. The V gene's germline CDR1 is LNHDA and CDR2 SQIVND (reference sequence). The V and J ends lost 6 bases and 1 base, in that order; junction bases with no gene match: 8. CDR3 sequence (DNA): TGTGCCAGTAGCTCTGGGACTAGCGGGGCCATCCAAGAGACCCAGTACTTC. It specifies CASSSGTSGAIQETQYF. The whole variable domain, remainder taken from reference TRBV19 and TRBJ2-5, is DGGITQSPKYLFRKEGQNVTLSCEQNLNHDAMYWYRQDPGQGLRLIYYSQIVNDFQKGDIAEGYSVSREKKESFPLTVTSAQKNPTAFYLCASSSGTSGAIQETQYFGPGTRLLVL.

The CDR3 loop reads CSVETDISYEQYF. The CDR3 DNA is TGCAGCGTTGAAACCGACATTTCCTACGAGCAGTACTTC. The chain joins TRBV29-1 to TRBJ2-7; the D is unclear. The CDR3 runs 13 residues. Looked up from germline, CDR1 is SQVTM and CDR2 is ANQGSEA. Deletions cut 2 bases from V and 1 base from J, with 9 bases between.

The chain is built from TRBV19 and TRBJ2-1; 8 bases are shared with TRBD2. With 1 base clipped from V and 3 bases from J, the junction kept 5 bases outside the gene matches. This CDR3 is 16 amino acids long. Germline CDR1 LNHDA, CDR2 SQIVND (reference sequence). The CDR3 DNA sequence: TGTGCCAGTAGTATAGTAAGTAGCGGGGACTACAATGAGCAGTTCTTC. Amino acids: CASSIVSSGDYNEQFF. The entire variable domain, with the rest obtained from reference TRBV19 and TRBJ2-1, is as follows: DGGITQSPKYLFRKEGQNVTLSCEQNLNHDAMYWYRQDPGQGLRLIYYSQIVNDFQKGDIAEGYSVSREKKESFPLTVTSAQKNPTAFYLCASSIVSSGDYNEQFFGPGTRLTVL.

This chain connects TRBV27 to TRBJ1-2; D unclear. The CDR3 has 13 amino acids. The germline V and J ends were trimmed by 4 bases and 4 bases, with 10 bases remaining between them. Germline V gene data show CDR1 as MNHEY and CDR2 as SMNVEV (reference sequence). The CDR3, as DNA: TGTGCCAGCAGTTCGGCAGGTTCCTATGGCTACACCTTC. This sequence encodes CASSSAGSYGYTF.

This chain links TRBV28 with TRBJ1-2; D might be TRBD1 (6 bases). The CDR3 is made up of 13 amino acids. Germline V CDR1 and CDR2: MDHEN, SYDVKM. Trimming removed 5 bases from V and 7 bases from J, with 14 bases in between. CDR3 sequence reads: CASSPGGVRGYTF. The CDR3 region has the DNA TGTGCCAGCAGTCCGGGGGGCGTACGTGGCTACACCTTC.

By share, this clone counts as medium-sized. The chain is built from TRBV5-4 and TRBJ1-2; TRBD1 might be the D (5 bases). V lost 3 bases and J 0 bases, leaving 15 bases between the germline ends. CDR1 is SGHNT and CDR2 is YYREEE in the germline V gene (reference sequence). The CDR3 covers 16 residues. The CDR3 nucleotides are TGTGCCAGCAGCTCCTCGGAGGGGTACGCTAACTATGGCTACACCTTC. This translates into CASSSSEGYANYGYTF.

The chain is built from TRBV7-2 and TRBJ1-6; D unresolved. CDR3 length: 16 residues. Germline V gene sequence: CDR1 SGHTA, CDR2 FQGNSA. Trimming left V 3 bases short and J 10 bases short, with 19 bases between. In DNA, the CDR3 is TGTGCCAGCAGCTTGGACGGGCCAAAGGAGGGATCACCCCTCCACTTT. It codes for CASSLDGPKEGSPLHF. The full variable domain, rest sourced from reference TRBV7-2 and TRBJ1-6, is GAGVSQSPSNKVTEKGKDVELRCDPISGHTALYWYRQSLGQGLEFLIYFQGNSAPDKSGLPSDRFSAERTGGSVSTLTIQRTQQEDSAVYLCASSLDGPKEGSPLHFGNGTRLTVT.

This clone has just one count. V usage is TRBV27 and J usage is TRBJ1-1; TRBD1 is a possible D gene (5 bases). V was pared by 3 bases and J by 2 bases, with 13 bases between. Germline loops: CDR1 MNHEY, CDR2 SMNVEV (reference sequence). The CDR3 covers 15 residues. CDR3 residues: CASSFSSQGNTEAFF. Here the CDR3 DNA reads TGTGCCAGCAGTTTTTCAAGCCAGGGTAACACTGAAGCTTTCTTT.

The chain carries TRBV18 and TRBJ1-3, with D unclear. CDR3 length: 18 residues. From germline, CDR1 is KGHSH and CDR2 LQKENI. V lost 0 bases and J lost 0, with 15 bases in between. Here the CDR3 reads CASSPPSGLGISGNTIYF. CDR3 nucleotides: TGTGCCAGCTCACCACCCTCAGGCCTGGGCATCTCTGGAAACACCATATATTTT.

V usage is TRBV4-1 and J usage is TRBJ1-1; D is possibly TRBD1 (6 bases). Trimming stripped 4 bases from V and 0 bases from J, with 9 bases between. Germline CDR1 and CDR2: MGHRA and YSYEKL. The CDR3 contains 14 residues. CDR3 protein: CASSLGTMNTEAFF. As DNA, the CDR3 is TGCGCCAGCAGCCTCGGGACAATGAACACTGAAGCTTTCTTT.

V usage is TRBV7-2 and J usage is TRBJ2-1; 8 nucleotides match TRBD2. V lost 2 bases to trimming and J lost 15 bases; unmatched junction nucleotides: 12. This CDR3 contains 14 residues. Germline lookup yields CDR1 SGHTA and CDR2 FQGNSA. In nucleotides, the CDR3 is TGTGCCAGCAGCTTATCAACTAGCGGTCAACCAGGGTTCTTC. Translating gives CASSLSTSGQPGFF.

The DNA of the CDR3 is TGTGCCAGTAGTATAACAGGGGGTGGAGGCTACACCTTC. This encodes CASSITGGGGYTF. V usage is TRBV19 and J usage is TRBJ1-2; 8 nucleotides align to TRBD1. This CDR3 is 13 amino acids long. V shed 2 bases and J 8 bases; nucleotides not matched to a gene: 4. The V gene's germline CDR1 is LNHDA and CDR2 SQIVND (reference sequence). The full variable domain, in which reference TRBV19 and TRBJ1-2 provide the parts outside the CDR3, is DGGITQSPKYLFRKEGQNVTLSCEQNLNHDAMYWYRQDPGQGLRLIYYSQIVNDFQKGDIAEGYSVSREKKESFPLTVTSAQKNPTAFYLCASSITGGGGYTFGSGTRLTVV.

The chain uses TRBV5-4 and TRBJ2-3; TRBD2 agrees at 7 bases. Germline V gene data show CDR1 as SGHNT and CDR2 as YYREEE (reference sequence). The CDR3 length is 16 residues. The V segment lost 4 bases and the J segment 3 bases; nucleotides outside the gene matches: 11. The DNA of the CDR3 is TGTGCCAGCAGCACGGGAGGAGCGGGGCGGACAGATACGCAGTATTTT. It encodes CASSTGGAGRTDTQYF. The full variable domain, its missing parts supplied by reference TRBV5-4 and TRBJ2-3, is ETGVTQSPTHLIKTRGQQVTLRCSSQSGHNTVSWYQQALGQGPQFIFQYYREEENGRGNFPPRFSGLQFPNYSSELNVNALELDDSALYLCASSTGGAGRTDTQYFGPGTRLTVL.

The chain combines TRBV5-1 with TRBJ1-4; 7 bases fit TRBD1. After removal of 4 bases from V and 4 bases from J, the junction contained 4 bases not matched to a gene. The CDR3 is 14 amino acids. Germline CDR1 is SGHRS and CDR2 is YFSETQ. CDR3 in amino acids: CASSTGQDNEKLFF. The CDR3, as DNA: TGCGCCAGCAGCACCGGACAGGATAATGAAAAACTGTTTTTT.

J is TRBJ1-1 and V is TRBV19, with TRBD1 as a possible D gene (5 bases). V was pared by 6 bases and J by 5 bases, with 13 bases between. This CDR3 spans 13 amino acids. Germline values: CDR1 LNHDA, CDR2 SQIVND (reference sequence). The CDR3 bases are TGTGCCAGTAGGGACACCTCGTGGACTGAAGCTTTCTTT. Its protein is CASRDTSWTEAFF.

CDR3: CASSSGGSYNSPLHF. DNA for the CDR3: TGTGCCAGCAGCTCCGGGGGCTCCTATAATTCACCCCTCCACTTT. V gene TRBV7-9 combines with J gene TRBJ1-6, with a possible D match to TRBD1 (5 bases). V lost 4 bases, J lost 0 bases, and 7 bases lay in between. From germline, CDR1 is SEHNR and CDR2 FQNEAQ (reference sequence). The CDR3 runs 15 residues.